Included here is one T cell receptor (beta chain) sequence, with context. The sample comes from a study of cytomegalovirus exposure and HLA in healthy donors. Vbeta (60) and Jbeta (13) primers were used in the PCR. Profiled with immunoSEQ multiplex PCR; TCRdb holds only in-frame clones, not every one. Of tens of thousands of clones listed, roughly 78% are singletons. The receptor was derived from a man in his forties in good health and CMV-seronegative. The sequenced sample consisted of PBMCs.

The DNA of the CDR3 is TGTGCCAGCAGCTCGGGGTGGGGAGGAACCTACGAGCAGTACTTC. It encodes CASSSGWGGTYEQYF. The rearrangement joins TRBV7-2 to TRBJ2-7; D is perhaps TRBD2 (6 bases). The CDR3 is 15 residues long. Germline V gene lookup returns CDR1 SGHTA and CDR2 FQGNSA. V lost 4 bases, J lost 2 bases, and 15 bases lay in between.